This entry concerns a single TCR beta chain. With 5 bases clipped from V and 6 bases from J, the junction kept 10 bases outside the gene matches. The length of the CDR3 is 15 residues. From germline, CDR1 is SGDLS and CDR2 YYNGEE. This entry is derived from a study of blood T cell repertoires in COVID-19. Study background: Sites across the United States, Italy and Spain contributed samples from acute and convalescent COVID-19. T cells, B-cell-depleted T cells, or PBMCs supplied cDNA or gDNA.

Original processing methods: Estimation of nucleated cell counts relied on the amplification of reference gene primers. Produced via immunoSEQ multiplex PCR; TCRdb's table is partial and in-frame only. From that table come the V and J calls and clone size; the DNA was used to work out D and trimming. Of around 39,000 clones in the sample, approximately 86% were seen once. Specimen: peripheral blood. This receptor was taken from a man aged 35 to 55 with active COVID-19. This chain joins TRBV9 and TRBJ2-7, with 11 bases lining up with TRBD2. The DNA of the CDR3 is TGTGCCAGCAGTCCTACCCTAGCGGGAGGTGGCGAGCAGTACTTC. Translating gives CASSPTLAGGGEQYF.